The T cell receptor beta chain under discussion was sequenced for a study of cytomegalovirus exposure and HLA in healthy donors. This CDR3 region has 11 residues. The V end was cut by 4 bases, the J end by 1 base, with 4 bases between. Germline CDR1 SQVTM, CDR2 ANQGSEA. Researchers ran the PCR with 60 Vbeta and 13 Jbeta primers. The assay was immunoSEQ multiplex PCR, and TCRdb's table has in-frame clones only and misses some. The table shows about 150,000 clones, with approximately 80% occurring only once. V usage is TRBV29-1 and J usage is TRBJ2-5; no firm D call. The sample taken for sequencing was PBMCs. The TCR originated in a man younger than 40 in good health and CMV-seropositive. CDR3 nucleotide sequence: TGCAGCGTTGTCCTCCAAGAGACCCAGTACTTC. This gives the protein CSVVLQETQYF.